Shown below are 12 T cell receptor beta chains from a single sample sequenced in a study of OX40 agonist ivuxolimab in advanced cancers. Profiling relied on immunoSEQ multiplex PCR, and the TCRdb table lists in-frame clones only, not all of them. Of just over 50,000 clones listed, 65% to 85% are singletons. Sequenced here: CD4+ or CD8+ T cells sorted from blood, sampled in a trial of the OX40 agonist ivuxolimab. The receptors stem from an adult with an advanced solid tumor such as melanoma, head and neck, liver or kidney cancer.

J is TRBJ1-1 and V is TRBV28; a possible D gene is TRBD1 (5 bases). Trimming removed 6 bases at V and 4 bases at J, with 12 bases between. The germline V gene has CDR1 MDHEN and CDR2 SYDVKM. CDR3 length: 13 residues. CDR3 region: CASRDSLPTEAFF. The CDR3, as DNA: TGTGCCAGCAGAGACAGTCTCCCCACTGAAGCTTTCTTT. Filled out from reference TRBV28 and TRBJ1-1, the complete variable domain reads DVKVTQSSRYLVKRTGEKVFLECVQDMDHENMFWYRQDPGLGLRLIYFSYDVKMKEKGDIPEGYSVSREKKERFSLILESASTNQTSMYLCASRDSLPTEAFFGQGTRLTVV.

The chain combines TRBV5-1 with TRBJ2-7; TRBD2 aligns across 7 bases. Per germline, CDR1 SGHRS and CDR2 YFSETQ. V lost 4 bases to trimming and J lost 6 bases; unmatched junction nucleotides: 4. The CDR3 is made up of 12 amino acids. The CDR3 sequence is CASSPGGGEQYF. The CDR3 nucleotides read TGCGCCAGCAGCCCGGGGGGAGGCGAGCAGTACTTC.

The rearrangement joins TRBV10-3 to TRBJ2-3, with D tentatively TRBD1 or TRBD2 (5 bases each). CDR1 and CDR2 from the germline V gene are ENHRY and SYGVKD. The CDR3 is made up of 12 amino acids. With 10 bases removed from V and 4 bases from J, the gap between germline ends came to 12 bases. CDR3 loop: CATGWDADTQYF. The DNA of the CDR3 is TGTGCCACCGGCTGGGACGCAGATACGCAGTATTTT.

The chain links TRBV28 to TRBJ2-2; 9 bases are shared with TRBD2. Germline V CDR1 and CDR2: MDHEN, SYDVKM. With V trimmed by 5 bases and J by 7 bases, 23 bases remained unmatched. The CDR3 contains 20 residues. The CDR3 sequence is CASSPRRVGLASRLGGELFF. The CDR3 nucleotides are TGTGCCAGCAGTCCCAGGAGGGTGGGACTAGCTTCTAGACTGGGCGGGGAGCTGTTTTTT.

This clone was observed a few times. The V and J genes are TRBV5-1 and TRBJ1-5; D is possibly TRBD1 (6 bases). The germline V gene has CDR1 SGHRS and CDR2 YFSETQ. V was cut by 0 bases and J by 1 base, with 11 bases left in between. This CDR3 spans 16 amino acids. The DNA of the CDR3 is TGCGCCAGCAGCTTGGATGGACAGATGAGCAATCAGCCCCAGCATTTT. Translated: CASSLDGQMSNQPQHF.

The chain uses TRBV14 and TRBJ2-1; no clear D. Trimming cost V 0 bases and J 9 bases, with 9 bases left between them. This CDR3 has 13 amino acids. Germline V gene sequence: CDR1 SGHDN, CDR2 FVKESK. The CDR3 DNA sequence: TGTGCCAGCAGCCAAGAGTATTCGGGTGAGCAGTTCTTC. Translating it yields CASSQEYSGEQFF.

This clone was found a few times. This sequence joins TRBV29-1 and TRBJ2-7, with 7 bases fitting TRBD2. The V segment lost 5 bases and the J segment 3 bases; nucleotides outside the gene matches: 10. The germline CDR1 and CDR2 sequences are SQVTM and ANQGSEA. The CDR3 runs to 14 residues. CDR3 sequence reads: CSVKAFSGGYEQYF. In nucleotides, the CDR3 is TGCAGCGTTAAGGCTTTCTCGGGGGGCTACGAGCAGTACTTC.

CDR3 nucleotide sequence: TGTGCCAGCACTCGACGCAACAATGAGCAGTTCTTC. Amino acids: CASTRRNNEQFF. The chain links TRBV7-8 to TRBJ2-1; unclear D gene. V was pared by 7 bases and J by 5 bases, with 9 bases between. Germline-derived CDR1 and CDR2 are SGHVS and FQNEAQ. This CDR3 contains 12 residues.

This rearrangement joins TRBV7-2 to TRBJ2-5, with 7 bases that match TRBD1. The CDR3 is made up of 15 amino acids. Unmatched junction bases numbered 5, after V lost 2 bases and J lost 2 bases. Germline assignment: CDR1 SGHTA and CDR2 FQGNSA. CDR3 nucleotides: TGTGCCAGCAGCTTACAGGACAGGCGTCAAGAGACCCAGTACTTC. Protein: CASSLQDRRQETQYF.

This sequence joins TRBV19 and TRBJ1-1, with D perhaps TRBD1 (6 bases). There are 13 residues in the CDR3. Germline CDR1 is LNHDA and CDR2 is SQIVND (reference sequence). The V end was cut by 6 bases, the J end by 1 base, with 9 bases between. CDR3 sequence (DNA): TGTGCCAGTAGGCTCAGGGGGAACACTGAAGCTTTCTTT. This translates into CASRLRGNTEAFF.

This chain connects TRBV7-9 to TRBJ2-1; tentative D call: TRBD1 (5 bases). V was pared by 5 bases and J by 8 bases, with 16 bases between. The CDR3 loop spans 14 amino acids. The germline V gene has CDR1 SEHNR and CDR2 FQNEAQ (reference sequence). CDR3 coding DNA: TGTGCCAGCAGCACCATGGGGTGGGGCCATGAGCAGTTCTTC. Its protein is CASSTMGWGHEQFF.

CDR3 in DNA: TGTGCCAGCAGTGCAGCAGGGGGCGCCGGGACCTACGAGCAGTACTTC. This encodes CASSAAGGAGTYEQYF. The rearrangement uses TRBV6-1 and TRBJ2-7; TRBD1 agrees at 8 bases. CDR3 length equals 16 residues. The trim removed 4 bases at V and 2 bases at J, leaving 10 bases unmatched. CDR1 MNHNS and CDR2 SASEGT come from the germline V gene.